This section outlines one TCR beta chain sequence together with its context. Many counts were recorded for this clonotype. There is no known antigen for this receptor. No quality values exist for individual bases; no much larger clone is one base distant. This sample was included in a study of T cells in Graves' hyperthyroidism and ophthalmopathy (dated by TCRdb to about 2019). Concerning the study at large: Peripheral blood samples were taken at the time of initial diagnosis, prior to any treatment. To identify distinguishing TCR V-J signatures, a discovery cohort of around 98 patients was used, comprising 40 to 45 with Graves' ophthalmopathy and some 57 with stable Graves' hyperthyroidism. An independent validation cohort of under 20 hyperthyroidism patients and roughly 16 patients who later progressed to ophthalmopathy tested prospective prediction of ophthalmopathy. The 95 to 100 discovery patients were randomly split 7:3 into training and test sets. In about 6 Graves' hyperthyroidism patients, the study also compared T-cell repertoires from thyroid tissue with T-cell repertoires from blood. After blood sampling, hyperthyroidism patients were treated with methimazole at a starting dose of 30 mg daily, and ophthalmopathy patients were treated with high-dose intravenous methylprednisolone. TCR Vbeta CDR3 sequencing of 120 to 150 peripheral blood samples (over 40 ophthalmopathy, under 80 hyperthyroidism and roughly 17 progressor patients) is reported in the paper.

What the work shows at the level of the full study, not this receptor alone: Most expanded thyroid clonotypes (frequency above 0.001) were also found in blood, which suggests that blood repertoires may mirror thyroid immune responses. In cross-validation, a model built on a 13 V-J signature told ophthalmopathy apart from stable hyperthyroidism with roughly 87% sensitivity and about 81% specificity, and in testing the same model reached 80%/75%. In validation, progression to ophthalmopathy was predicted by the model with 70% to 71% sensitivity and nearly 75% specificity, a median of approximately 6.5 months before onset. No statistical method was used to fix the sample size in advance, and group allocation was not hidden from the investigators.

From the cysteine through the phenylalanine, the CDR3 covers 11 amino acids. The kept DNA is CDR3 alone, 33 bases in frame from the first base. The germline V gene (reference sequence) supplies CDR1 GTSNPN and CDR2 SVGIG. Between the V and J ends, shortened by 4 bases and 1 base respectively, the junction contains 4 bases. The TCR beta CDR3 regions were amplified from RNA transcripts. For the first round of RT-PCR on the TCR CDR3, the HTBI primer set was used together with the Qiagen OneStep RT-PCR kit. The libraries were constructed in a second round of multiplex PCR and then size-selected and purified. Sequencing of the libraries was done on an Illumina HiSeq2000 using paired-end 100 bp reads. As for how the authors treated the data: SOAPnuke was used to process the raw data, removing reads that contained adapters or uncalled bases, had a mean Phred below 15, or lacked an exact match to the constant primer or identifier. COPE v1.2.5 was used to merge the high-quality paired reads, and each unique nucleotide sequence was defined as a clonotype. MiTCR v1.1 was used to align clonotypes to the IMGT TRBV, TRBD and TRBJ reference segments. The analysis included only V-J combinations with a frequency above 0.0001, which together covered 99.2% of the repertoires. The TCS score was defined as F50 (clonal expansion) divided by E x V (chaos), with BLOSUM62-based TCRdist calculated between CDR3 peptides within each V-J. Welch's t-statistics and random forest reduced some 510 V-J features to some 14, which were used in a naive Bayes classifier (R e1071). TCRdb's own reprocessing of the public reads used fastp at Q25 and MiXCR and kept productive beta chains. Rows merge per CDR3 protein into single entries with the most common DNA and genes. The V and J calls shown here were made by TCRdb, not taken from the authors' results. The table for this sample lists 500,000 or so distinct CDR3 sequences; over 15% of them were counted only once. Of the sample, about 16% is held by the ten largest clones.

Ophthalmopathy patients had moderately to severely active disease, with a Clinical Activity Score of 3 or more, a NOSPECS grade of 4 or more, and a disease duration of less than 3 months. The study excluded patients with uncontrolled infections, other autoimmune diseases, pregnancy or lactation. Diagnoses were established on the basis of clinical symptoms, serum thyroxine and TRAb, thyroid ultrasound, and orbital computed tomography. Ficoll-Paque density gradient centrifugation was used to isolate PBMCs from about 9 ml of fresh peripheral blood. Total RNA was extracted with Trizol reagent, and quality was checked on an Agilent 2100 Bioanalyzer.

The rearrangement joined TRBV30 to TRBJ1-1, with no reliable assignment of the D segment. The sequence was collected from a woman under 30 with Graves' ophthalmopathy. The sequenced sample was blood. This receptor carries the CDR3 CAWKGNTEAFF. The DNA reads as follows: TGTGCCTGGAAAGGGAACACTGAAGCTTTCTTT.